Below are 32 T cell receptor beta chains sequenced from a single sample in a study of Tregs in tolerant kidney transplant recipients. Measured with immunoSEQ multiplex PCR; TCRdb has only the in-frame clones, and not every one. The sample has about 52,000 clones. Sequences were derived from CD4+ T cells from blood, sampled before the transplant. The source of these receptors is a human donor who received a combined kidney and bone marrow transplant.

Turning to this clone: The read falls 3 residues short of the CDR3 end, and the missing part is taken from the germline J gene. The chain uses TRBV18 and TRBJ2-7; 7 positions agree with TRBD1. The CDR3 loop spans 14 amino acids. The junction had 5 bases not matched to a gene; V was cut back by 6 bases and J by 0 bases. The V gene's germline CDR1 is KGHSH and CDR2 LQKENI. The CDR3 here is CASSDRRSSYEQYF. The CDR3 bases that were read are TGTGCCAGCTCGGACAGGAGAAGCTCCTACGAG.

A word on this clone: From the germline J gene comes the end of the CDR3, since the read stops 3 residues before it. The V call is TRBV20-1, the J call TRBJ1-1; 8 bases map to TRBD1. The ends lost 6 bases at V and 7 bases at J; junction bases unmatched: 10. Germline CDR1 and CDR2: DFQATT and SNEGSKA (reference sequence). The CDR3 is made up of 13 amino acids. The part of the CDR3 DNA that was read is TGCAGTGCAGGACAGGGTCAAAGGGGTGAA. It translates to CSAGQGQRGE. Given in full, the CDR3 is CSAGQGQRGEAFF.

Concerning this clone itself: With the read ending 3 residues before the CDR3 end, the germline J gene is used to fill in that end. V usage is TRBV29-1 and J usage is TRBJ1-4; no firm D call. The CDR3 is 14 residues long. Trimming left V 4 bases short and J 3 bases short, with 12 bases between. CDR1 is SQVTM and CDR2 is ANQGSEA in the germline V gene. CDR3 bases read: TGCAGCGTTGGCCCCGGGGAATCTAATGAAAAA. Encoded protein: CSVGPGESNEK. The full-length CDR3 reads as CSVGPGESNEKLFF.

With regard to this clone: The sequenced fragment ends 3 residues before the CDR3 boundary, so the rest is inferred from the germline J gene. V gene TRBV18 combines with J gene TRBJ1-3; D remains ambiguous. Trimming pared 0 bases from V and 1 base from J, leaving 4 bases between. The germline gives CDR1 KGHSH, CDR2 LQKENI. The CDR3 covers 14 residues. The CDR3 spells CASSPPTSGNTIYF. Partial CDR3 DNA: TGTGCCAGCTCACCACCGACTTCTGGAAACACC.

Of note for this clone: The observed sequence ends 3 residues before the CDR3 terminus, with the missing tail filled in from the germline J gene. V usage is TRBV20-1 and J usage is TRBJ2-3; 10 nucleotides match TRBD2. Per germline, CDR1 DFQATT and CDR2 SNEGSKA (reference sequence). V trimming: 2 bases; J trimming: 3 bases; junction bases outside the gene matches: 5. The CDR3 loop spans 15 amino acids. CDR3 sequence reads: CSARLAGAFTDTQYF. The DNA read from the CDR3 is TGCAGTGCTAGACTAGCGGGAGCGTTTACAGATACG.

Worth noting for this clone: The CDR3 end lies 3 residues beyond the end of the read and is filled in from the germline J gene. The chain is built from TRBV7-8 and TRBJ2-7, with unresolved D. Trimming cost V 0 bases and J 0 bases, with 6 bases left between them. From germline, CDR1 is SGHVS and CDR2 FQNEAQ. This CDR3 is 14 amino acids long. The CDR3 protein is CASSLAPSSYEQYF. The sequenced CDR3 bases are TGTGCCAGCAGCTTAGCGCCCAGCTCCTACGAG.

This chain's CDR3 is CASSQIKERDRGTEAFF. The DNA read from the CDR3 is TGCGCCAGCAGTCAAATTAAGGAGAGGGACAGGGGAACTGAA. The gene calls are TRBV23-1 and TRBJ1-1; 10 nucleotides match TRBD1. The read falls 3 residues short of the CDR3 end, and the missing part is taken from the germline J gene. TRBV23-1 is sorted into the ORF group, with uncertain function. V lost 2 bases to trimming and J lost 5 bases; unmatched junction nucleotides: 11. This CDR3 region has 17 residues.

Incomplete CDR3 DNA: TGCGCCAGCAGCTTACTAGCGGGGTCAAACACCGGGGAG. Translation gives CASSLLAGSNTGE. The entire CDR3 is CASSLLAGSNTGELFF. V is TRBV5-1 and J is TRBJ2-2; TRBD2 agrees at 10 bases. The CDR3 end falls 3 residues outside the read, so it is completed with the germline J gene. Germline CDR1 is SGHRS and CDR2 is YFSETQ. The CDR3 extends over 16 amino acids. Trimming removed 2 bases from V and 2 bases from J; junction bases left unmatched: 3.

Regarding this clone: The DNA ends 3 residues before the CDR3 does, and the rest of the CDR3 is filled in from the germline J gene. The V and J genes are TRBV18 and TRBJ1-2; 9 nucleotides align to TRBD1. CDR1 and CDR2 from the germline V gene are KGHSH and LQKENI. Trimming cost V 3 bases and J 5 bases; bases outside gene matches: 4. The CDR3 covers 14 residues. CDR3 in amino acids: CASSPTGQGYGYTF. Partial CDR3 DNA: TGTGCCAGCTCACCTACGGGACAGGGATATGGC.

As concerns this clone: The missing CDR3 end, 3 residues past where the read stops, is filled in from the germline J gene. The chain uses TRBV19 and TRBJ1-2; 9 bases agree with TRBD1. The germline V gene has CDR1 LNHDA and CDR2 SQIVND (reference sequence). The CDR3 has 16 amino acids. After removal of 7 bases from V and 4 bases from J, the junction contained 13 bases not matched to a gene. The CDR3 loop is CASTHSGTGPSYGYTF. Partial CDR3 DNA: TGTGCCAGTACCCATTCGGGGACAGGGCCCAGCTATGGC.

Comment on this clone: The CDR3 end is not reached by the read, which stops 3 residues before it; the germline J gene fills it in. The chain joins TRBV2 to TRBJ2-4; 9 nucleotides align to TRBD1. This CDR3 comprises 14 residues. The V gene end was trimmed by 6 bases and the J gene end by 6 bases; junction bases not matched to a gene: 6. Germline assignment: CDR1 SNHLY and CDR2 FYNNEI. The sequenced CDR3 bases are TGTGCCAGCAGCTGGGGACAGGGAAGAAACATT. This translates into CASSWGQGRNI. The complete CDR3 reads CASSWGQGRNIQYF. Together with reference TRBV2 and TRBJ2-4, the CDR3 gives the full variable domain: EPEVTQTPSHQVTQMGQEVILRCVPISNHLYFYWYRQILGQKVEFLVSFYNNEISEKSEIFDDQFSVERPDGSNFTLKIRSTKLEDSAMYFCASSWGQGRNIQYFGAGTRLSVL.

The CDR3: CASSYSAGAYGYTF. The DNA read from the CDR3 is TGTGCCAGCAGTTACTCGGCAGGGGCGTATGGC. The J gene is TRBJ1-2, the V gene TRBV6-2 or TRBV6-3; the D gene is possibly TRBD1 (6 bases). The CDR3 end falls 3 residues outside the read, so it is completed with the germline J gene. Trimming cost V 0 bases and J 5 bases, with 10 bases left between them. This CDR3 comprises 14 residues. Per the germline V gene, CDR1 is MNHEY and CDR2 is SVGEGT.

Of note for this clone: The read comes to an end 3 residues before the CDR3 does, leaving the germline J gene to fill in the end. The gene calls are TRBV19 and TRBJ1-6; 9 nucleotides agree with TRBD1. Germline V gene lookup returns CDR1 LNHDA and CDR2 SQIVND (reference sequence). The length of the CDR3 is 13 residues. Trimming removed 10 bases from V and 9 bases from J; junction bases left unmatched: 7. The covered CDR3 bases are TGTGCCACCGGGGGACAGGGCAGTTCACCC. Amino acids: CATGGQGSSP. The whole CDR3 reads CATGGQGSSPLHF. Full variable domain (outside the CDR3, taken from reference TRBV19 and TRBJ1-6): DGGITQSPKYLFRKEGQNVTLSCEQNLNHDAMYWYRQDPGQGLRLIYYSQIVNDFQKGDIAEGYSVSREKKESFPLTVTSAQKNPTAFYLCATGGQGSSPLHFGNGTRLTVT.

Remarks on this clone: The sequence runs out 3 residues before the end of the CDR3; the remainder is reconstructed from the germline J gene. The chain recombines TRBV30 with TRBJ2-7; D gene unclear. The CDR3 consists of 11 residues. V was trimmed by 1 base and J by 5 bases, leaving 6 bases between them. The V gene's germline CDR1 is GTSNPN and CDR2 SVGIG (reference sequence). The sequenced CDR3 bases are TGTGCCTGGAGTGGCCAGAACGAG. As protein: CAWSGQNE. In full, the CDR3 is CAWSGQNEQYF.

Notes on this clone: The sequenced fragment ends 3 residues before the CDR3 boundary, so the rest is inferred from the germline J gene. The rearrangement joins TRBV7-8 to TRBJ1-1; 7 bases align to TRBD1. The V gene's germline CDR1 is SGHVS and CDR2 FQNEAQ. This CDR3 is 15 amino acids long. The covered CDR3 bases are TGTGCCAGCAGCTATGACAGGGCCCACAATCCCGAG. This encodes CASSYDRAHNPE. Given in full, the CDR3 is CASSYDRAHNPEAFF. Supplemented by reference TRBV7-8 and TRBJ1-1, the full variable domain reads GAGVSQSPRYKVAKRGQDVALRCDPISGHVSLFWYQQALGQGPEFLTYFQNEAQLDKSGLPSDRFFAERPEGSVSTLKIQRTQQEDSAVYLCASSYDRAHNPEAFFGQGTRLTVV.

A note on this clone: With the read ending 3 residues before the CDR3 end, the germline J gene is used to fill in that end. The rearrangement joins TRBV2 to TRBJ1-1, with D perhaps TRBD1 (6 bases). The V and J ends lost 6 bases and 0 bases respectively, with 14 bases between them. This CDR3 comprises 15 residues. CDR1 SNHLY and CDR2 FYNNEI come from the germline V gene. The CDR3 sequence is CASREGVGLNTEAFF. The sequenced CDR3 bases are TGTGCCAGCAGGGAGGGGGTGGGTTTGAACACTGAA. The full variable domain, in which reference TRBV2 and TRBJ1-1 provide the parts outside the CDR3, is EPEVTQTPSHQVTQMGQEVILRCVPISNHLYFYWYRQILGQKVEFLVSFYNNEISEKSEIFDDQFSVERPDGSNFTLKIRSTKLEDSAMYFCASREGVGLNTEAFFGQGTRLTVV.

As to this clone: The observed sequence ends 3 residues before the CDR3 terminus, with the missing tail filled in from the germline J gene. The genes are TRBV14 and TRBJ1-1; D remains ambiguous. The germline gives CDR1 SGHDN, CDR2 FVKESK. The CDR3 contains 10 residues. CDR3 DNA (partial): TGTGCCAGCAGCCAAGTTATA. Protein sequence: CASSQVI. The CDR3 as a whole reads CASSQVIAFF.

Partial CDR3 DNA: TGTGCCACAATGAGGCGGGGGCACACTGAA. Amino acids: CATMRRGHTE. The whole CDR3 protein reads CATMRRGHTEAFF. V and J are TRBV5-6 and TRBJ1-1, with D possibly being TRBD1 (6 bases). The read stops 3 residues short of the end of the CDR3; the missing end is completed from the germline J gene. The CDR3 length is 13 residues. V shed 9 bases and J shed 3 bases, with 15 bases lying between them. The germline V gene has CDR1 SGHDT and CDR2 YYEEEE.

Details on this clone: The read ends 3 residues before the CDR3 terminus; that terminus is restored from the germline J gene. The rearrangement joins TRBV30 to TRBJ1-1, with a weak D call TRBD1 (5 bases). CDR1 and CDR2 (germline): GTSNPN, SVGIG (reference sequence). V lost 0 bases and J lost 4, with 15 bases in between. The CDR3 runs to 15 residues. The CDR3 reads CAWSVRKGMSTEAFF. CDR3 bases read: TGTGCCTGGAGTGTAAGGAAGGGGATGAGCACTGAA.

To note about this clone: Coverage ceases 3 residues before the CDR3 finishes, and the germline J gene fills in the end. V is TRBV29-1 and J is TRBJ2-5; 7 bases are a match to TRBD1. Unmatched junction bases numbered 0, after V lost 4 bases and J lost 4 bases. Germline-derived CDR1 and CDR2 are SQVTM and ANQGSEA. The length of the CDR3 is 11 residues. CDR3 sequence reads: CSVGQGETQYF. Incomplete CDR3 DNA: TGCAGCGTTGGACAGGGAGAGACC.

As concerns this clone: From the germline J gene comes the end of the CDR3, since the read stops 3 residues before it. The J gene is TRBJ1-2, the V gene TRBV6-1; D remains ambiguous. There are 14 residues in the CDR3. The V gene's germline CDR1 is MNHNS and CDR2 SASEGT. Partial CDR3 DNA: TGTGCCAGCAGTGCAAGGCAGAGAACAAAAGGC. It codes for CASSARQRTKG. The CDR3 in full is CASSARQRTKGYTF.

Comment on this clone: The read gets to within 3 residues of the CDR3 end, and the germline J gene fills in the rest. The V gene is TRBV7-8, the J gene TRBJ1-5; the match to TRBD1 covers 7 bases. The CDR3 runs to 17 residues. The ends lost 0 bases at V and 0 bases at J; junction bases unmatched: 5. Germline loops: CDR1 SGHVS, CDR2 FQNEAQ. CDR3 protein: CASSLAPGGFSNQPQHF. The covered CDR3 bases are TGTGCCAGCAGCTTAGCACCAGGGGGATTTAGCAATCAGCCC.

For this clone: The read halts 3 residues ahead of the CDR3 end, with the missing end drawn from the germline J gene. This chain links TRBV2 with TRBJ2-2; D may match TRBD1 or TRBD2 (7 bases each). V was pared by 6 bases and J by 4 bases, with 12 bases between. This CDR3 is built from 14 residues. Germline CDR1 is SNHLY and CDR2 is FYNNEI. CDR3 bases read: TGTGCCAGCAGCACAGGGGAGGGCACCGGGGAG. Protein: CASSTGEGTGE. The complete CDR3 sequence is CASSTGEGTGELFF.

On this clone: Read data end 3 residues before the CDR3 end; the end is taken from the germline J gene. The V gene is TRBV5-6, the J gene TRBJ2-7; the D is unclear. The CDR3 has 12 residues. The germline V gene has CDR1 SGHDT and CDR2 YYEEEE. Deletions cut 2 bases from V and 3 bases from J, with 6 bases between. The CDR3 region is CASSFRLYEQYF. CDR3 bases read: TGTGCCAGCAGCTTCAGACTCTACGAG.

A word on this clone: The DNA ends 3 residues before the CDR3 does, and the rest of the CDR3 is filled in from the germline J gene. The rearrangement joins TRBV19 to TRBJ1-1; D is perhaps TRBD1 (5 bases). The CDR3 sequence is 16 residues long. The V gene lost 1 base and the J gene lost 0 bases, with 12 bases spanning the gap. Germline V gene data show CDR1 as LNHDA and CDR2 as SQIVND (reference sequence). CDR3: CASSIGLGGMNTEAFF. The CDR3 bases that were read are TGTGCCAGTAGTATAGGTCTCGGGGGAATGAACACTGAA.

About this clone: The read halts 3 residues ahead of the CDR3 end, with the missing end drawn from the germline J gene. The chain employs TRBV19 and TRBJ2-3; 13 bases are shared with TRBD2. This CDR3 comprises 16 residues. V trimming: 3 bases; J trimming: 6 bases; junction bases outside the gene matches: 6. The germline CDR1 and CDR2 sequences are LNHDA and SQIVND (reference sequence). CDR3 sequence: CASSIRLAGGSDTQYF. The sequenced part of the CDR3 DNA is TGTGCCAGTAGTATCCGACTAGCGGGGGGTAGCGATACG.

Notes on this clone: The read terminates 3 residues before the CDR3 end, so the remaining end is supplied by the germline J gene. V is TRBV6-2 or TRBV6-3 and J is TRBJ1-1; TRBD1 agrees at 7 bases. Germline CDR1 and CDR2: MNHEY and SVGEGT. V was clipped by 4 bases and J by 1 base; unmatched bases: 6. The CDR3 has 15 residues. CDR3 protein: CASSFPDRKNTEAFF. The sequenced part of the CDR3 DNA is TGTGCCAGCAGTTTCCCGGACAGGAAGAACACTGAA.

As concerns this clone: The CDR3 is cut off 3 residues early in the read; its end comes from the germline J gene. This sequence joins TRBV11-3 and TRBJ2-2; tentative D call: TRBD1 (5 bases). V was clipped by 0 bases and J by 8 bases, with 7 bases between them. The CDR3 is made up of 13 amino acids. Germline V gene data show CDR1 as SGHNT and CDR2 as YENEEA. This CDR3 is CASSLDREGELFF. The CDR3 bases that were read are TGTGCCAGCAGCTTAGACAGGGAAGGGGAG.

Details on this clone: The read stops 3 residues short of the end of the CDR3; the missing end is completed from the germline J gene. This rearrangement joins TRBV2 to TRBJ2-1, with D perhaps given as TRBD1 or TRBD2 (5 bases each). The CDR3 is 15 residues long. Germline V gives CDR1 SNHLY, CDR2 FYNNEI. V lost 6 bases to trimming and J lost 3 bases, with 15 bases between them. The CDR3 sequence: CASRSSSRGYNEQFF. The sequenced CDR3 bases are TGTGCCAGCAGATCCTCCTCGAGGGGCTACAATGAG.

As to this clone: Read sequence stops 3 residues before the CDR3 end, and the germline J gene provides the missing end. This sequence joins TRBV19 and TRBJ2-1; a possible D gene is TRBD2 (5 bases). The CDR3 is 14 amino acids. The germline gives CDR1 LNHDA, CDR2 SQIVND (reference sequence). V was cut by 5 bases and J by 4 bases, with 12 bases left in between. CDR3 in amino acids: CASSLPGGYNEQFF. The CDR3 DNA, read in part, is TGTGCCAGTAGTCTTCCCGGCGGGTACAATGAG. Based on the CDR3 plus reference TRBV19 and TRBJ2-1, the full variable domain is DGGITQSPKYLFRKEGQNVTLSCEQNLNHDAMYWYRQDPGQGLRLIYYSQIVNDFQKGDIAEGYSVSREKKESFPLTVTSAQKNPTAFYLCASSLPGGYNEQFFGPGTRLTVL.

Notes on this clone: The sequenced fragment ends 3 residues before the CDR3 boundary, so the rest is inferred from the germline J gene. V usage is TRBV7-6 and J usage is TRBJ2-1; a weak D match, TRBD1 (5 bases). Trimming took 4 bases from V and 6 from J, leaving 13 bases between them. CDR3 length: 14 residues. Germline assignment: CDR1 SGHVS and CDR2 FNYEAQ. CDR3 sequence reads: CASSSRWGFNEQFF. CDR3 DNA (partial): TGTGCCAGCAGCTCCAGATGGGGCTTCAATGAG.

On this clone itself: The sequence runs out 3 residues before the end of the CDR3; the remainder is reconstructed from the germline J gene. This sequence joins TRBV20-1 and TRBJ1-5, with 8 nucleotides matching TRBD1. The CDR3 covers 15 residues. Germline lookup yields CDR1 DFQATT and CDR2 SNEGSKA (reference sequence). With V trimmed by 0 bases and J by 6 bases, 7 bases remained unmatched. The CDR3 loop reads CSARDSDRVRQPQHF. CDR3 DNA (partial): TGCAGTGCTAGAGATTCGGACAGGGTGCGTCAGCCC.